The present T cell receptor (beta chain) was sequenced within a study of cytomegalovirus exposure and HLA in healthy donors. V lost 0 bases, J lost 3 bases, and 3 bases lay in between. The CDR3 is made up of 11 amino acids. CDR1 is DFQATT and CDR2 is SNEGSKA in the germline V gene (reference sequence). The PCR used 60 Vbeta and 13 Jbeta primers. Measured with immunoSEQ multiplex PCR; TCRdb has only the in-frame clones, and not every one. Among about 98,000 clones listed, 50% to 70% were seen once. The clonotype comes from a human donor in good health. This chain uses TRBV20-1 with TRBJ2-7; D is unclear. The specimen was PBMCs. The CDR3 loop is CSARDFYEQYF. As DNA, the CDR3 is TGCAGTGCTAGAGACTTCTACGAGCAGTACTTC.